The present entry profiles one TCR beta chain with its context. Its antigen is unidentified. This record comes from a study of cytomegalovirus exposure and HLA in healthy donors. Across the study: Of 300 to 500 genotyped donors, 75% to 90% grouped in the Caucasian-associated ancestry cluster.

V shed 0 bases and J shed 0 bases, with 7 bases lying between them. CDR3 size: 15 residues. Germline V CDR1 and CDR2: MRHNA, SNTAGT. PCR used 60 Vbeta primers and 13 Jbeta primers. Here immunoSEQ multiplex PCR was the method, and the copy in TCRdb shows in-frame clones only, minus some. The sample consists of more than 85,000 clones, 60% to 85% of them appearing once. General study points: Among the sequence variants, a highly shared cluster was likely an artifact of sequencing. Later analysis associated a missense DCLRE1C variant with TCR beta V- and J-gene trimming. Some V segments, TRBV6-2 and TRBV6-3 among them, were indistinguishable and were therefore excluded.

Sequenced material: PBMCs. The clonotype originates from a male donor in good health and CMV-seronegative. The chain links TRBV6-4 to TRBJ2-3; tentative D call: TRBD2 (5 bases). The CDR3 DNA sequence: TGTGCCAGCAGTGACTCAGCGGAAAGCACAGATACGCAGTATTTT. Translating it yields CASSDSAESTDTQYF.